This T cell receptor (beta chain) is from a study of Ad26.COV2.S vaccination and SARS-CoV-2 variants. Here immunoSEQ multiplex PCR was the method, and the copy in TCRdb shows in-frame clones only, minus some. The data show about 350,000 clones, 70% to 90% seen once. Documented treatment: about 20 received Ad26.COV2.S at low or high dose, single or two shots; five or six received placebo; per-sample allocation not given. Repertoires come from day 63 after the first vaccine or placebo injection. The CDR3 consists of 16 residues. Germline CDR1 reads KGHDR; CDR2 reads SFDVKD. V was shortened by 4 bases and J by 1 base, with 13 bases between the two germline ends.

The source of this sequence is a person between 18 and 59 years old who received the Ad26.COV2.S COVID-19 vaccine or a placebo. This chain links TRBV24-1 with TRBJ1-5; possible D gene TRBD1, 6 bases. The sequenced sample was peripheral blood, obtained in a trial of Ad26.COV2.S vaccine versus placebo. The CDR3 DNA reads TGTGCCACCAGTGACAACAGGGTTTCGAGCAATCAGCCCCAGCATTTT. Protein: CATSDNRVSSNQPQHF.